This section outlines one T cell receptor (beta chain) sequence together with its context. Its target is not known. This sample was included in a study of T cell responses to AZD1222 COVID-19 vaccine. Findings of the study overall: Nearly half of spike-specific TCRs reportedly target variant regions that are unmutated in the B.1.351 and B.1.1.7 variants. After the peak T cell response, and only then, were repertoires sampled. Researchers report vaccine-associated CD4 TCRs spanning spike, with dominance at 160-218 and 743-854. Just six or seven AZD1222 recipients tested seropositive at baseline.

The germline V and J ends were trimmed by 3 bases and 7 bases, with 19 bases remaining between them. CDR3 length: 16 residues. Looked up from germline, CDR1 is MGHRA and CDR2 is YSYEKL. The table came from immunoSEQ multiplex PCR; TCRdb's copy has only in-frame clones and leaves some out. The sample lists 100,000 to 150,000 clones, approximately 85% occurring once. The source was peripheral blood, collected on day 0 of MenACWY control vaccination. The receptor was isolated from an adult in good health. The chain joins TRBV4-1 to TRBJ2-1, with D tentatively TRBD1 or TRBD2 (5 bases each). CDR3 loop: CASSQLKLGVMNEQFF. CDR3 bases: TGCGCCAGCAGCCAGCTGAAATTGGGGGTTATGAATGAGCAGTTCTTC.